The 23 T cell receptor beta chains below all came from one sample that was sequenced in a study of patients and donors after allogeneic stem cell transplantation. TCRdb called the RT-PCR reads again in MiXCR, with one record for every CDR3 protein. In the table there are a few hundred thousand distinct CDR3 sequences, around two fifths of which are singletons. Sequenced material: blood, either unsorted or a sorted T cell fraction (not recorded which). Every receptor here comes from a human donor who was either an allogeneic HSCT recipient or a stem cell or donor lymphocyte infusion donor (not recorded which). It is not recorded whose cells these are; they may come from a transplant donor.

The chain couples TRBV28 to TRBJ1-1; D gene uncertain. CDR1 MDHEN and CDR2 SYDVKM come from the germline V gene. V was shortened by 5 bases and J by 11 bases, with 12 bases between the two germline ends. CDR3 length: 11 amino acids. The CDR3 coding sequence is TGTGCCAGCAGTGGTCCATCTGGGGCTTTCTTT. Translated, it gives CASSGPSGAFF.

V usage is TRBV10-3 and J usage is TRBJ2-3, with 8 bases identical to TRBD2. The CDR3 spans 16 residues. Looked up from germline, CDR1 is ENHRY and CDR2 is SYGVKD. Losses at the gene ends were 0 bases for V and 2 bases for J; bases not matched to a gene: 4. This CDR3 is CAISESRTSNTDTQYF. For the CDR3, the DNA is TGTGCCATCAGTGAGTCGCGGACTAGCAACACAGATACGCAGTATTTT.

The chain employs TRBV9 and TRBJ1-6; no reliable D call. The CDR3 is 15 residues long. V dropped 5 bases and J dropped 6 bases, with 15 bases sitting between them. Germline CDR1 SGDLS, CDR2 YYNGEE. The CDR3 reads CASSAARQINSPLHF. CDR3 DNA sequence: TGTGCCAGCAGTGCCGCTAGACAAATTAATTCACCCCTCCACTTT.

The chain carries TRBV6-5 and TRBJ1-1; D is unresolved. Germline values: CDR1 MNHEY, CDR2 SVGAGI. Trimming cost V 5 bases and J 3 bases, with 10 bases left between them. The CDR3 is 13 residues long. The CDR3 here is CASSTYGYTEAFF. Here the CDR3 DNA reads TGTGCCAGCAGTACCTATGGATACACTGAAGCTTTCTTT.

CDR3 DNA: TGTGCCAGCAGCTCGGGCTTCTATGGCTACACCTTC. Protein: CASSSGFYGYTF. V is TRBV7-9 and J is TRBJ1-2; D gene unclear. The CDR3 is made up of 12 amino acids. Trimming left V 4 bases short and J 4 bases short, with 7 bases between. Germline loops: CDR1 SEHNR, CDR2 FQNEAQ (reference sequence).

This clonotype has only a few counts. The chain is built from TRBV6-1 and TRBJ1-1; a weak D match, TRBD1 (5 bases). Trimming left V 4 bases short and J 1 base short, with 10 bases between. From germline, CDR1 is MNHNS and CDR2 SASEGT. The CDR3 contains 14 residues. CDR3 nucleotide sequence: TGTGCCAGCAGTGTGGGACTCAGGAACACTGAAGCTTTCTTT. As protein: CASSVGLRNTEAFF.

This clonotype was counted between two and nine times. The chain has TRBV27 and TRBJ1-1; D possibly corresponds to TRBD1 (6 bases). Per germline, CDR1 MNHEY and CDR2 SMNVEV (reference sequence). The CDR3 extends over 14 amino acids. Trimming pared 6 bases from V and 1 base from J, leaving 12 bases between. The CDR3 is CASSFRGWNTEAFF. The DNA of the CDR3 is TGTGCCAGCAGCTTTAGGGGGTGGAACACTGAAGCTTTCTTT.

V and J are TRBV11-2 and TRBJ2-1; 7 bases are a match to TRBD1. The CDR3 is 15 amino acids. Per the germline V gene, CDR1 is SGHAT and CDR2 is FQNNGV. V was clipped by 5 bases and J by 3 bases; unmatched bases: 7. The CDR3 protein is CASSPDRVDYNEQFF. CDR3 in DNA: TGTGCCAGCAGCCCCGACAGGGTAGACTACAATGAGCAGTTCTTC.

The chain has TRBV30 and TRBJ1-1, with no clear D. Germline V gives CDR1 GTSNPN, CDR2 SVGIG (reference sequence). Trimming removed 5 bases from V and 5 bases from J, with 9 bases in between. This CDR3 has 11 amino acids. CDR3 bases: TGTGCCTGGCGGGATCGGACTGAAGCTTTCTTT. Amino acid sequence: CAWRDRTEAFF.

The CDR3 region is CSVEGPTGNTEAFF. CDR3 DNA: TGCAGCGTTGAAGGACCTACAGGGAACACTGAAGCTTTCTTT. The rearrangement links TRBV29-1 to TRBJ1-1, with a weak D call TRBD1 (5 bases). The CDR3 is 14 amino acids. In germline, CDR1 is SQVTM, CDR2 ANQGSEA. The V end lost 1 base, the J end lost 1 base, and 10 bases lay between the germline ends.

The chain carries TRBV12-3 or TRBV12-4 and TRBJ2-7; TRBD2 matches at 9 bases. The CDR3 consists of 15 residues. With 3 bases clipped from V and 1 base from J, the junction kept 4 bases outside the gene matches. The chain's CDR3 is CASSFRLAGSYEQYF. The CDR3 region has the DNA TGTGCCAGCAGTTTTCGGCTAGCGGGGTCCTACGAGCAGTACTTC.

V usage is TRBV7-9 and J usage is TRBJ1-1; TRBD1 agrees at 8 bases. The CDR3 sequence is 14 residues long. The junction had 13 bases not matched to a gene; V was cut back by 5 bases and J by 11 bases. Germline V lookup: CDR1 SEHNR, CDR2 FQNEAQ (reference sequence). This chain's CDR3 is CASSHPGQVRRAFF. CDR3 sequence (DNA): TGTGCCAGCAGCCATCCGGGACAGGTGAGGCGGGCTTTCTTT.

V gene TRBV4-3 combines with J gene TRBJ1-5; perhaps TRBD1 as D (5 bases). The CDR3 loop spans 13 amino acids. Germline CDR1 LGHNA, CDR2 YSLEER. Trimming stripped 0 bases from V and 5 bases from J, with 5 bases between. The CDR3 region is CASSQETDQPQHF. The CDR3 bases are TGCGCCAGCAGCCAAGAGACAGATCAGCCCCAGCATTTT.

The sample holds a few counts of this clonotype. The rearrangement joins TRBV4-1 to TRBJ1-5, with unresolved D. Germline V gene sequence: CDR1 MGHRA, CDR2 YSYEKL. The CDR3 runs to 16 residues. The V end was cut by 1 base, the J end by 5 bases, with 15 bases between. CDR3 amino acids: CASSQAGSNLHQPQHF. In nucleotides, the CDR3 is TGCGCCAGCAGCCAAGCGGGGTCTAACCTCCATCAGCCCCAGCATTTT.

V gene TRBV5-1 combines with J gene TRBJ1-2; maybe TRBD1 (5 bases). From germline, CDR1 is SGHRS and CDR2 YFSETQ. The CDR3 loop spans 14 amino acids. Trimming shortened V by 1 base and J by 3 bases, and 10 bases separated the two germline ends. The CDR3 DNA reads TGCGCCAGCAGCTTGCAGGGCCCGGACTATGGCTACACCTTC. Translation gives CASSLQGPDYGYTF. The full variable domain, its missing parts supplied by reference TRBV5-1 and TRBJ1-2, is KAGVTQTPRYLIKTRGQQVTLSCSPISGHRSVSWYQQTPGQGLQFLFEYFSETQRNKGNFPGRFSGRQFSNSRSEMNVSTLELGDSALYLCASSLQGPDYGYTFGSGTRLTVV.

The rearrangement joins TRBV29-1 to TRBJ1-5; tentative D call: TRBD1 (5 bases). CDR3 size: 16 residues. CDR1 is SQVTM, CDR2 ANQGSEA, per germline. The germline V and J ends were trimmed by 6 bases and 2 bases, with 20 bases remaining between them. The CDR3 sequence: CSVPGGVEDCNQPQHF. CDR3 nucleotides: TGCAGCGTGCCCGGGGGGGTCGAGGATTGCAATCAGCCCCAGCATTTT.

V is TRBV7-2 and J is TRBJ2-1; 8 bases are shared with TRBD2. There are 13 residues in the CDR3. J was trimmed by 14 bases and V by 1 base; bases with no gene match: 7. CDR1 is SGHTA and CDR2 is FQGNSA in the germline V gene. The CDR3 DNA reads as TGTGCCAGCAGCTTAGGGACTAGCCCCCGTGAGTTCTTC. Encoded protein: CASSLGTSPREFF.

The V and J genes are TRBV28 and TRBJ2-7, with no clear D. The germline CDR1 and CDR2 sequences are MDHEN and SYDVKM. This CDR3 has 12 amino acids. V was trimmed by 4 bases and J by 3 bases, leaving 7 bases between them. The CDR3 nucleotides read TGTGCCAGCAGTTCCAATTTCTACGAGCAGTACTTC. It codes for CASSSNFYEQYF.

The chain recombines TRBV12-3 or TRBV12-4 with TRBJ1-4; no reliable D call. CDR3 length: 13 amino acids. V dropped 4 bases and J dropped 11 bases, with 14 bases sitting between them. The CDR3 sequence: CASSSLSSWKLFF. The CDR3 nucleotides read TGTGCCAGCAGTTCCCTGAGCTCGTGGAAACTGTTTTTT.

The V and J genes are TRBV20-1 and TRBJ2-7; 7 nucleotides match TRBD2. The junction had 12 bases not matched to a gene; V was cut back by 6 bases and J by 4 bases. This CDR3 comprises 14 residues. CDR1 is DFQATT, CDR2 SNEGSKA, per germline (reference sequence). The CDR3 DNA follows: TGCAGTGCATACCCCCCAGGGAGGGCTTACGAGCAGTACTTC. It encodes CSAYPPGRAYEQYF.

The table lists this clonotype with a few counts. The chain carries TRBV15 and TRBJ1-5; D unclear. The CDR3 is 13 amino acids. CDR1 LNHNV and CDR2 YYDKDF come from the germline V gene (reference sequence). Between the trimmed V and J ends, which lost 3 bases and 6 bases, there was a span of 9 bases. The CDR3 sequence is CATSRWVGQPQHF. In DNA form, the CDR3 reads TGTGCCACCAGCAGGTGGGTCGGTCAGCCCCAGCATTTT.

This chain links TRBV5-1 with TRBJ1-1, with 8 bases fitting TRBD1. Germline CDR1 and CDR2: SGHRS and YFSETQ. The CDR3 length is 14 residues. V was pared by 3 bases and J by 5 bases, with 6 bases of the junction left unmatched. In nucleotides, the CDR3 is TGCGCCAGCAGCTCCAACAGGGGGGGAACTGAAGCTTTCTTT. Protein: CASSSNRGGTEAFF.

This clonotype was recorded a few times. The rearrangement joins TRBV12-3 or TRBV12-4 to TRBJ1-2; the D is unclear. The V end lost 5 bases, the J end lost 7 bases, and 23 bases lay between the germline ends. This CDR3 is 16 amino acids long. For the CDR3, the DNA is TGTGCCAGCAGTCTGGGTAGCATTATTGGTTGGGGTGGCTACACCTTC. This codes for CASSLGSIIGWGGYTF.